The sequence of this T cell receptor beta chain was determined in a study of neurological immune-mediated disorders. General study results and limits: None of the CDR3 amino acid sequences in expanded clones turned up in more than one subject, which points to private repertoires in all groups.

TCRdb re-derived calls from the 5' RACE reads in MiXCR, one entry per CDR3 protein. The table lists 85,000 to 90,000 distinct CDR3 sequences, roughly 3.2% of them singletons. Preparation of the unsorted libraries drew on 2 million PBMCs stored at -80 C. A remark on this clonotype: What it recognizes is unknown.

Sequenced input: PBMCs. The source is a woman aged 50 to 60 with multiple sclerosis.

CDR3 sequence reads: CASSLGTGTGELFF. DNA for the CDR3: TGTGCCAGCAGCCTAGGGACCGGGACCGGGGAGCTGTTTTTT. The chain has TRBV7-2 and TRBJ2-2; D may match TRBD1 or TRBD2 (5 bases each). The germline V gene encodes CDR1 SGHTA and CDR2 FQGNSA. The CDR3 runs 14 residues. The V and J ends lost 5 bases and 5 bases respectively, with 12 bases between them.